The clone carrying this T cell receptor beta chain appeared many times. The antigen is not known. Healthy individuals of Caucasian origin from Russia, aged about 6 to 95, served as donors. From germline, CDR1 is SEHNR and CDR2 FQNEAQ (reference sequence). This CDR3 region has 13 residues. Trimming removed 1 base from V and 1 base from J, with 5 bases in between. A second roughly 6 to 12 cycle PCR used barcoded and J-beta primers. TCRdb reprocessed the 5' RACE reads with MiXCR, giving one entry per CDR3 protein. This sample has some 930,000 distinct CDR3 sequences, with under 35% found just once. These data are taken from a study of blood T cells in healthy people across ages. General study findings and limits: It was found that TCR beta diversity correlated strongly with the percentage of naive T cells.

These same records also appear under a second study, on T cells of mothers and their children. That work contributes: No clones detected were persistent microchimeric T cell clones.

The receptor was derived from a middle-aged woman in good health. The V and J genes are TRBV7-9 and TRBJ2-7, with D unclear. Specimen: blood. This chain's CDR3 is CASSLGISYEQYF. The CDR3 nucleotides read TGTGCCAGCAGCTTAGGGATATCCTACGAGCAGTACTTC.